This TCR beta chain was obtained from a study of cytomegalovirus exposure and HLA in healthy donors. For the study at large: T cells numbering some 170 million yielded more than 95 million unique TCR beta sequences in an earlier analysis. Findings and limits, study-wide: It was assumed in the presence/absence analyses that sequencing depth was roughly uniform across donors. Clonal expansion was found to be greater in HLA-associated TCR beta chains than in equally common others in a later analysis.

Although they were nominally healthy when sampled, donors likely had unrecorded immune exposures. Looked up from germline, CDR1 is SGHDN and CDR2 is FVKESK. The CDR3 length is 13 residues. V lost 6 bases, J lost 3 bases, and 11 bases lay in between. This clone has more than one count but fewer than ten. Its antigen is as yet unknown. PCR amplification relied on 60 Vbeta primers (plus 13 Jbeta primers). Some clones are missing from TCRdb's copy, which holds only in-frame ones; the method was immunoSEQ multiplex PCR. Among 100,000 or so clones listed, roughly 15% were seen once. Sequenced sample: PBMCs. This chain joins TRBV14 and TRBJ1-1, with no clear D. This TCR was recovered from a female donor in good health and CMV-seronegative. CDR3 in DNA: TGTGCCAGCAGTACACAGCGGGACACTGAAGCTTTCTTT. It encodes CASSTQRDTEAFF.